This TCR beta chain was recorded in a study of tumor-infiltrating lymphocytes in primary liver carcinoma. Study information: Donors had hepatocellular carcinoma or combined HCC and intrahepatic cholangiocarcinoma.

TCR beta cDNA was prepared out of about 510 ng total RNA by means of a constant-region primer. Three rounds of nested multiplex PCR with slightly modified ARM-PCR produced TCR beta libraries. In TCRdb, the multiplex PCR reads were re-called with MiXCR into one record per CDR3 protein. The data hold 25,000 to 35,000 distinct CDR3 sequences, with roughly 78% observed a single time. Co-extracted RNA and DNA came from 20-30 mg of unsorted bulk tissue. Surgical resection treated primary liver carcinoma in the patients. This clonotype showed up just a few times. Its antigen is still unknown. The junction does not match germline at one end; this may be a read error. Study-level points and caveats: Just about 7-24% of leading clones were found in every one of five regions.

The source is a woman in her 30s with primary liver carcinoma and hepatitis B virus infection. Sample: liver tumor tissue from sampling region 3. Subset defined: tumor region T3, left-lateral pole.

The CDR3 DNA sequence: TGTGCTAGCAGCTTGCGGTTCTCTAACACCGGGGAGCTGTTATTT. Translation: CASSLRFSNTGELLF. The J gene is TRBJ2-2, the V gene TRBV5-6; possible D gene TRBD2, 5 bases. The CDR3 loop spans 15 amino acids. Germline V gene lookup returns CDR1 SGHDT and CDR2 YYEEEE. The full variable domain, with the rest looked up from reference TRBV5-6 and TRBJ2-2, is DAGVTQSPTHLIKTRGQQVTLRCSPKSGHDTVSWYQQALGQGPQFIFQYYEEEERQRGNFPDRFSGHQFPNYSSELNVNALLLGDSALYLCASSLRFSNTGELLFGEGSRLTVL.